These 15 T cell receptor beta chains were all obtained from the same sample, sequenced in a study of control samples from healthy donors and cancer patients. TCRdb keeps only in-frame clones here, not all; method: immunoSEQ multiplex PCR. The data hold about 59,000 clones, with more than 85% observed a single time. Sequenced input: PBMCs. The receptors derive from a man aged 40-55 years with colorectal cancer.

The rearrangement joins TRBV27 to TRBJ1-6; no clear D gene. CDR1 is MNHEY and CDR2 is SMNVEV in the germline V gene (reference sequence). The CDR3 sequence is 14 residues long. Trimming shortened V by 0 bases and J by 8 bases, and 8 bases separated the two germline ends. The CDR3 reads CASSLSSDHSPLHF. The CDR3, as DNA: TGTGCCAGCAGTTTATCGTCGGACCATTCACCCCTCCACTTT.

V and J are TRBV7-6 and TRBJ1-1, with D possibly matching TRBD1 (5 bases). Germline CDR1 SGHVS, CDR2 FNYEAQ. The ends were cut back, 7 bases at V and 4 bases at J, with 19 bases in the middle. This CDR3 spans 15 amino acids. DNA of the CDR3: TGTGCCAGCAACCAAGGGGAGGATGGGTCCACTGAAGCTTTCTTT. This sequence encodes CASNQGEDGSTEAFF.

The J gene is TRBJ2-7, the V gene TRBV7-3, with D tentatively TRBD2 (6 bases). CDR3 length: 17 amino acids. Germline values: CDR1 SGHTA, CDR2 FQGTGA. Trimming took 2 bases from V and 1 from J, leaving 18 bases between them. The CDR3 coding sequence is TGTGCCAGCAGCTTAGGTATCCGGGGGACCCTTTCCTACGAGCAGTACTTC. Its protein product is CASSLGIRGTLSYEQYF.

The V and J genes are TRBV7-9 and TRBJ1-2; 7 nucleotides align to TRBD1. Looked up from germline, CDR1 is SEHNR and CDR2 is FQNEAQ (reference sequence). V lost 5 bases and J lost 5; bases outside the gene matches: 11. CDR3 size: 15 residues. The CDR3: CASSPTGQTSYGYTF. CDR3 DNA sequence: TGTGCCAGCAGCCCTACGGGACAGACCTCTTATGGCTACACCTTC.

To note about this clone: The junction differs from germline at one of its ends, possibly a read error. The chain employs TRBV19 and TRBJ1-5; no reliable D call. CDR3 size: 14 residues. Germline loops: CDR1 LNHDA, CDR2 SQIVND (reference sequence). Here the CDR3 reads CASSLDQTRQPQHF. The CDR3 nucleotides are TGTGCCAGTAGTCTAGACCAGACTCGTCAGCCCCAGCATTTT. The full variable domain, with the rest looked up from reference TRBV19 and TRBJ1-5, is DGGITQSPKYLFRKEGQNVTLSCEQNLNHDAMYWYRQDPGQGLRLIYYSQIVNDFQKGDIAEGYSVSREKKESFPLTVTSAQKNPTAFYLCASSLDQTRQPQHFGDGTRLSIL.

The chain uses TRBV4-2 and TRBJ2-1; TRBD2 agrees at 11 bases. Germline CDR1 reads LGHNA; CDR2 reads YNFKEQ. The CDR3 spans 17 residues. The V segment lost 1 base and the J segment 7 bases; nucleotides outside the gene matches: 9. In DNA form, the CDR3 reads TGTGCCAGCAGCCAAGGATCGGTAGCGGGGGGGCTAAATGAGCAGTTCTTC. Protein sequence: CASSQGSVAGGLNEQFF.

The chain links TRBV5-6 to TRBJ1-2; D perhaps matches TRBD1 (5 bases). CDR1 SGHDT and CDR2 YYEEEE come from the germline V gene. This CDR3 contains 14 residues. Between the trimmed V and J ends, which lost 4 bases and 2 bases, there was a span of 12 bases. The chain's CDR3 is CASSADIGNYGYTF. As DNA, the CDR3 is TGTGCCAGCAGCGCGGACATAGGGAACTATGGCTACACCTTC.

This sequence joins TRBV6-5 and TRBJ1-1; D remains ambiguous. The ends were cut back, 7 bases at V and 3 bases at J, with 18 bases in the middle. Germline CDR1 and CDR2: MNHEY and SVGAGI. This CDR3 is 15 amino acids long. The CDR3 region is CASIPPSPKDTEAFF. CDR3 in DNA: TGTGCCAGCATCCCTCCGTCCCCGAAGGACACTGAAGCTTTCTTT.

The chain is built from TRBV9 and TRBJ1-1, with unresolved D. The length of the CDR3 is 14 residues. V shed 3 bases and J shed 1 base, with 10 bases lying between them. The germline V gene has CDR1 SGDLS and CDR2 YYNGEE. CDR3 DNA sequence: TGTGCCAGCAGCGCTATCTTCGGGAACACTGAAGCTTTCTTT. Its translation: CASSAIFGNTEAFF.

The rearrangement joins TRBV4-1 to TRBJ2-6; TRBD1 agrees at 10 bases. The CDR3 consists of 20 residues. The trim removed 4 bases at V and 2 bases at J, leaving 14 bases unmatched. Germline CDR1 reads MGHRA; CDR2 reads YSYEKL. The DNA for the CDR3 is TGCGCCAGCAGCCTCCGGGAGGGGACCGGGACAGGGGCTGGGGCCAACGTCCTGACTTTC. Amino acids: CASSLREGTGTGAGANVLTF.

In its sample, this clone was seen once. The chain combines TRBV4-1 with TRBJ2-1; TRBD2 aligns across 7 bases. Trimming at V came to 4 bases and at J to 5 bases, leaving 5 bases not matched to a gene. Per the germline V gene, CDR1 is MGHRA and CDR2 is YSYEKL. The CDR3 is 14 amino acids. For the CDR3, the DNA is TGCGCCAGCAGCCGCTCGGGGGGTGACAATGAGCAGTTCTTC. Its protein is CASSRSGGDNEQFF.

The CDR3 protein is CSRGGSDGYTF. CDR3 coding DNA: TGCTCCCGAGGGGGATCTGATGGCTACACCTTC. The J gene is TRBJ1-2, the V gene TRBV20-1; tentatively, D is TRBD1 (6 bases). The germline CDR1 and CDR2 sequences are DFQATT and SNEGSKA (reference sequence). The CDR3 is 11 residues long.

This chain joins TRBV24-1 and TRBJ1-2; D is possibly TRBD1 (5 bases). Germline V CDR1 and CDR2: KGHDR, SFDVKD. Trimming pared 7 bases from V and 2 bases from J, leaving 10 bases between. This CDR3 comprises 13 residues. CDR3 coding DNA: TGTGCCACCAGCCCCGGGGACAACTATGGCTACACCTTC. Its protein is CATSPGDNYGYTF.

The rearrangement links TRBV19 to TRBJ2-7; 8 bases agree with TRBD2. This CDR3 is 15 amino acids long. Germline V gene sequence: CDR1 LNHDA, CDR2 SQIVND (reference sequence). The V and J ends lost 2 bases and 2 bases, in that order; junction bases with no gene match: 5. CDR3 nucleotide sequence: TGTGCCAGTAGTATATTGACGGGGGGGACCTACGAGCAGTACTTC. This gives the protein CASSILTGGTYEQYF.

The chain carries TRBV9 and TRBJ1-6, with unresolved D. CDR3 length: 14 residues. The ends were cut back, 0 bases at V and 9 bases at J, with 10 bases in the middle. Germline CDR1 reads SGDLS; CDR2 reads YYNGEE. The CDR3 sequence: CASSVDYGRSPLHF. In DNA form, the CDR3 reads TGTGCCAGCAGCGTAGATTATGGGCGTTCACCCCTCCACTTT.